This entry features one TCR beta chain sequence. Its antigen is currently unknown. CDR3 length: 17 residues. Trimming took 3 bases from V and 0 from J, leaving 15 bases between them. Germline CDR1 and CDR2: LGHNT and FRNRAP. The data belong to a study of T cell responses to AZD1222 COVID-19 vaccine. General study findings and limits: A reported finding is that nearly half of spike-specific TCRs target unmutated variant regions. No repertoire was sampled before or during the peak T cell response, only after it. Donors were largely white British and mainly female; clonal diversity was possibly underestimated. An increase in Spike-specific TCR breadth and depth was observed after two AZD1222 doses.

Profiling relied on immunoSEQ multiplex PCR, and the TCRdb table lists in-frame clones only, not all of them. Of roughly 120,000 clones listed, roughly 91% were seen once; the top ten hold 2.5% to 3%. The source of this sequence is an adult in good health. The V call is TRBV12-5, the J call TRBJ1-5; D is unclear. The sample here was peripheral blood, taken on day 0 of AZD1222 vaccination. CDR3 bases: TGTGCTAGTGGTTTCAACCCAAAAGCTTATAGCAATCAGCCCCAGCATTTT. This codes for CASGFNPKAYSNQPQHF.